This entry features one T cell receptor (beta chain) sequence. PBMC libraries mostly used roughly 460 ng of input genomic DNA, with six replicates per sample. Sequencing used immunoSEQ multiplex PCR; TCRdb keeps in-frame clones, though not all of them. The sample lists 15,000 or so clones, around 69% occurring once. The data were obtained in a study of neoadjuvant anti-PD-1 for oral cavity cancer. Study-level background: Non-progressing patients received a fourth nivolumab dose near day 43, then surgery on days 50-56.

The V gene's germline CDR1 is SGHTA and CDR2 FQGTGA. The CDR3 totals 14 residues. The J segment lost 1 base and the V segment lost 5 bases, leaving 4 bases of the junction unmatched. The chain is built from TRBV7-3 and TRBJ2-7; 8 bases are shared with TRBD2. This sample comprised PBMCs, obtained before nivolumab (anti-PD-1) treatment. The receptor was isolated from a person aged 35-79 years with oral cavity squamous cell carcinoma. CDR3 residues: CASSASGSSYEQYF. The CDR3 DNA sequence: TGTGCCAGCAGCGCCAGCGGGAGTTCCTACGAGCAGTACTTC.